This T cell receptor (beta chain) appears in the sequencing data of a study of T cell responses to AZD1222 COVID-19 vaccine. This clone was picked up one time. Its antigen is unidentified. Findings and caveats of the study: Just a handful of AZD1222 recipients were seropositive at baseline.

Sequencing was performed with immunoSEQ multiplex PCR; in TCRdb, only in-frame clones are kept and a portion is missing. The profile covers roughly 110,000 clones, with roughly 90% appearing a single time and under 7% taken by the ten largest. This CDR3 region has 14 residues. Germline CDR1 and CDR2: SGHNT and YYREEE (reference sequence). Trimming took off 3 bases at V and 1 base at J, with 9 bases between the two ends. The starting material was peripheral blood, obtained on day 0 of AZD1222 vaccination. The receptor comes from an adult in good health. The rearrangement links TRBV5-4 to TRBJ2-3; no clear D gene. CDR3 in DNA: TGTGCCAGCAGCTCCTACACACGCACAGATACGCAGTATTTT. Protein product: CASSSYTRTDTQYF.